The 30 T cell receptor beta chains given below trace back to one sample, sequenced in a study of blood T cell repertoires in COVID-19. Using immunoSEQ multiplex PCR, the repertoire was profiled, and TCRdb retains in-frame clones only, with some absent. Of about 69,000 clones listed, around 88% are singletons. Sample: peripheral blood. All receptors come from a man in his forties with COVID-19, enrolled during active disease.

The chain couples TRBV9 to TRBJ2-5, with TRBD2 identical over 13 bases. Germline assignment: CDR1 SGDLS and CDR2 YYNGEE. The CDR3 runs 17 residues. The V gene end was trimmed by 0 bases and the J gene end by 2 bases; junction bases not matched to a gene: 4. The CDR3 nucleotides read TGTGCCAGCAGCGTAGAAGAGACTAGCGGGGGGCAAGAGACCCAGTACTTC. Protein: CASSVEETSGGQETQYF.

The chain carries TRBV5-1 and TRBJ2-5, with 7 bases aligning to TRBD1. The trim removed 2 bases at V and 3 bases at J, leaving 1 base unmatched. Per the germline V gene, CDR1 is SGHRS and CDR2 is YFSETQ. The CDR3 has 13 residues. CDR3 coding DNA: TGCGCCAGCAGCTTTCAGGGGGAAGAGACCCAGTACTTC. Translated, it gives CASSFQGEETQYF.

The V call is TRBV7-6, the J call TRBJ1-2; tentatively, D is TRBD1 (5 bases). The CDR3 runs to 15 residues. V was shortened by 3 bases and J by 1 base, with 12 bases between the two germline ends. The germline V gene has CDR1 SGHVS and CDR2 FNYEAQ. The CDR3 here is CASSFLPDSNYGYTF. The CDR3 DNA is TGTGCCAGCAGCTTTCTACCAGACAGTAACTATGGCTACACCTTC.

The chain links TRBV27 to TRBJ1-2, with 7 bases lining up with TRBD1. This CDR3 comprises 15 residues. Germline values: CDR1 MNHEY, CDR2 SMNVEV (reference sequence). After removal of 10 bases from V and 8 bases from J, the junction contained 19 bases not matched to a gene. This chain's CDR3 is CATRGRTGLLGGYTF. The CDR3 nucleotides read TGTGCCACCAGAGGGCGGACAGGACTCCTAGGGGGCTACACCTTC.

This clone has only a few counts. The rearrangement joins TRBV3-1 (or the pseudogene TRBV3-2) to TRBJ1-2, with 10 bases matching TRBD1. With V trimmed by 4 bases and J by 5 bases, 13 bases remained unmatched. The CDR3 has 17 amino acids. CDR1 is LGHDT and CDR2 is YNNKEL in the germline V gene (reference sequence). The CDR3 DNA sequence: TGTGCCAGCAGCCGAAGAAGGTCGGGACAGGGGCGGTATGGCTACACCTTC. Its translation: CASSRRRSGQGRYGYTF.

The chain recombines TRBV7-2 with TRBJ1-6; maybe TRBD1 (6 bases). This CDR3 is built from 15 residues. Germline V gives CDR1 SGHTA, CDR2 FQGNSA. V was clipped by 5 bases and J by 7 bases, with 15 bases between them. CDR3 nucleotides: TGTGCCAGCAGCATGACAGGCCAGGGCAATTCACCCCTCCACTTT. It encodes CASSMTGQGNSPLHF.

V gene TRBV20-1 combines with J gene TRBJ2-7; maybe TRBD1 (5 bases). In germline, CDR1 is DFQATT, CDR2 SNEGSKA (reference sequence). This CDR3 comprises 11 residues. The V and J ends lost 6 bases and 3 bases respectively, with 9 bases between them. CDR3 amino acids: CSAPDSYEQYF. CDR3 DNA: TGCAGTGCCCCCGACAGCTACGAGCAGTACTTC.

The chain couples TRBV4-1 to TRBJ2-3, with D perhaps TRBD2 (6 bases). The CDR3 is 15 residues long. Per germline, CDR1 MGHRA and CDR2 YSYEKL. V lost 0 bases to trimming and J lost 5 bases, with 12 bases between them. CDR3 in DNA: TGCGCCAGCAGCCAAGAAGGCGGGGTGCAAGATACGCAGTATTTT. Amino acids: CASSQEGGVQDTQYF.

This chain joins TRBV18 and TRBJ2-1; D remains unclear. This CDR3 has 11 amino acids. Trimming removed 3 bases from V and 7 bases from J, with 4 bases in between. Germline V CDR1 and CDR2: KGHSH, LQKENI. DNA of the CDR3: TGTGCCAGCTCACCGCGGAATGAGCAGTTCTTC. It translates to CASSPRNEQFF.

The rearrangement links TRBV28 to TRBJ1-5, with 7 positions matching TRBD1. Per germline, CDR1 MDHEN and CDR2 SYDVKM. This CDR3 spans 15 amino acids. Trimming cost V 2 bases and J 6 bases; bases outside gene matches: 7. CDR3 in amino acids: CASSLVVRGRQPQHF. The CDR3 DNA follows: TGTGCCAGCAGTTTAGTAGTAAGGGGGCGTCAGCCCCAGCATTTT. The full variable domain, completed using reference TRBV28 and TRBJ1-5, is DVKVTQSSRYLVKRTGEKVFLECVQDMDHENMFWYRQDPGLGLRLIYFSYDVKMKEKGDIPEGYSVSREKKERFSLILESASTNQTSMYLCASSLVVRGRQPQHFGDGTRLSIL.

This chain links TRBV5-1 with TRBJ2-2; D is ambiguous. In germline, CDR1 is SGHRS, CDR2 YFSETQ. V was shortened by 6 bases and J by 5 bases, with 5 bases between the two germline ends. The CDR3 is 11 residues long. The CDR3 reads CASKRTGELFF. The CDR3 DNA follows: TGCGCCAGCAAGAGGACCGGGGAGCTGTTTTTT.

V is TRBV18 and J is TRBJ2-5; TRBD1 aligns across 10 bases. The CDR3 has 18 amino acids. The V segment lost 2 bases and the J segment 2 bases; nucleotides outside the gene matches: 11. Germline CDR1 and CDR2: KGHSH and LQKENI. The CDR3 sequence: CASSPRRQGALAQETQYF. Here the CDR3 DNA reads TGTGCCAGCTCACCAAGGAGACAGGGGGCGCTGGCGCAAGAGACCCAGTACTTC.

The V and J genes are TRBV6-5 and TRBJ1-1; the D gene is possibly TRBD1 (6 bases). Germline V lookup: CDR1 MNHEY, CDR2 SVGAGI. Trimming took 7 bases from V and 3 from J, leaving 12 bases between them. This CDR3 comprises 13 residues. The CDR3 reads CASNPRTDTEAFF. The CDR3 DNA sequence: TGTGCCAGCAACCCTAGGACAGACACTGAAGCTTTCTTT.

The chain joins TRBV7-9 to TRBJ1-2; TRBD1 is a possible D gene (5 bases). V gave up 2 bases and J gave up 4 bases, with 8 bases separating them. The CDR3 contains 13 residues. Germline V lookup: CDR1 SEHNR, CDR2 FQNEAQ (reference sequence). The CDR3 sequence: CASSLTGFYGYTF. The CDR3 nucleotides read TGTGCCAGCAGCTTAACAGGCTTCTATGGCTACACCTTC.

This clone was counted between two and nine times. CDR3 loop: CASSSGTGVGPQHF. The DNA of the CDR3 is TGTGCCAGCAGCTCCGGGACAGGGGTTGGGCCCCAGCATTTT. The chain has TRBV9 and TRBJ1-5; 10 bases map to TRBD1. V gave up 4 bases and J gave up 9 bases; unmatched junction bases: 7. The CDR3 has 14 residues. Germline assignment: CDR1 SGDLS and CDR2 YYNGEE.

V gene TRBV28 combines with J gene TRBJ1-5, with D possibly TRBD1 on 5 matching bases. CDR3 length: 15 residues. Between the trimmed V and J ends, which lost 7 bases and 2 bases, there was a span of 15 bases. CDR1 MDHEN and CDR2 SYDVKM come from the germline V gene. The CDR3 region is CASTTGGEGNQPQHF. For the CDR3, the DNA is TGTGCCAGCACAACGGGGGGGGAAGGCAATCAGCCCCAGCATTTT.

In this sample, this clone is large. This sequence joins TRBV10-1 and TRBJ2-1, with 7 positions matching TRBD2. The CDR3 runs 14 residues. V was clipped by 4 bases and J by 3 bases; unmatched bases: 3. Germline V lookup: CDR1 WNHNN, CDR2 SYGVQD (reference sequence). The CDR3 sequence is CASSGSGDYNEQFF. The CDR3 DNA reads as TGCGCCAGCAGTGGAAGCGGGGACTACAATGAGCAGTTCTTC.

This chain connects TRBV6-5 to TRBJ2-7; TRBD1 matches at 7 bases. The CDR3 is 13 residues long. Germline CDR1 is MNHEY and CDR2 is SVGAGI. V was clipped by 6 bases and J by 2 bases; unmatched bases: 4. Here the CDR3 reads CASRRQGAYEQYF. CDR3 bases: TGTGCCAGCAGACGACAGGGAGCCTACGAGCAGTACTTC.

This clone has a single count. The rearrangement links TRBV3-1 (or the pseudogene TRBV3-2) to TRBJ1-1; TRBD1 is a possible D gene (5 bases). Looked up from germline, CDR1 is LGHDT and CDR2 is YNNKEL (reference sequence). Deletions cut 4 bases from V and 0 bases from J, with 15 bases between. The CDR3 totals 16 residues. The CDR3 nucleotides read TGTGCCAGCAGCCCCCTAGGGGAGGGAATGAACACTGAAGCTTTCTTT. This encodes CASSPLGEGMNTEAFF.

This rearrangement joins TRBV2 to TRBJ2-3; 9 bases line up with TRBD1. V shed 7 bases and J 4 bases; nucleotides not matched to a gene: 6. The CDR3 has 14 residues. Germline V lookup: CDR1 SNHLY, CDR2 FYNNEI. Here the CDR3 DNA reads TGTGCCAGCATTAGGACAGGGGTTTCAGATACGCAGTATTTT. This codes for CASIRTGVSDTQYF.

The chain links TRBV19 to TRBJ1-5, with D perhaps matching TRBD1 (5 bases). CDR1 and CDR2 (germline): LNHDA, SQIVND (reference sequence). The V end was cut by 2 bases, the J end by 6 bases, with 11 bases between. The CDR3 has 14 amino acids. DNA of the CDR3: TGTGCCAGTAGTATAATGGAGGGGCGTCAGCCCCAGCATTTT. Protein: CASSIMEGRQPQHF.

The chain has TRBV9 and TRBJ1-1; D unclear. V lost 4 bases and J lost 4, with 14 bases in between. The germline V gene has CDR1 SGDLS and CDR2 YYNGEE. The CDR3 is made up of 14 amino acids. In DNA, the CDR3 is TGTGCCAGCAGCCCTCGGGAGTTTTCCACTGAAGCTTTCTTT. Its protein product is CASSPREFSTEAFF.

This clone was seen only once. The chain employs TRBV11-3 and TRBJ2-2; D is possibly TRBD1 (6 bases). The germline gives CDR1 SGHNT, CDR2 YENEEA. There are 12 residues in the CDR3. V gave up 5 bases and J gave up 9 bases, with 10 bases separating them. CDR3 in DNA: TGTGCCAGCAGCCTAACAGGGCGGGAGCTGTTTTTT. It is translated as CASSLTGRELFF.

This chain connects TRBV6-5 to TRBJ2-1; 9 bases map to TRBD2. The CDR3 is 15 residues long. The germline V gene has CDR1 MNHEY and CDR2 SVGAGI. The V gene end was trimmed by 6 bases and the J gene end by 3 bases; junction bases not matched to a gene: 6. DNA of the CDR3: TGTGCCAGCAGAAGAAGCGGGGGGAACTACAATGAGCAGTTCTTC. Translation: CASRRSGGNYNEQFF.

The V call is TRBV5-1, the J call TRBJ2-3, with TRBD1 as a possible D gene (5 bases). The CDR3 extends over 16 amino acids. Trimming cost V 0 bases and J 13 bases, with 24 bases left between them. Germline CDR1 and CDR2: SGHRS and YFSETQ. This CDR3 reads CASSLDLGGAQGYKYF. The CDR3 DNA is TGCGCCAGCAGCTTGGATCTAGGTGGGGCCCAAGGGTACAAGTATTTT.

This chain joins TRBV30 and TRBJ2-1; tentative D call: TRBD1 (6 bases). The V end lost 2 bases, the J end lost 4 bases, and 18 bases lay between the germline ends. This CDR3 contains 16 residues. Per the germline V gene, CDR1 is GTSNPN and CDR2 is SVGIG (reference sequence). CDR3 residues: CAWSMGAKNPYNEQFF. CDR3 DNA: TGTGCCTGGAGTATGGGGGCCAAAAACCCATACAATGAGCAGTTCTTC.

The chain couples TRBV2 to TRBJ1-6; 10 nucleotides align to TRBD1. Germline lookup yields CDR1 SNHLY and CDR2 FYNNEI. V dropped 9 bases and J dropped 6; count of bases not matched to a gene: 2. The CDR3 has 13 residues. In DNA form, the CDR3 reads TGTGCCAGTGGGACAGGGGTTAATTCACCCCTCCACTTT. As protein: CASGTGVNSPLHF.

V is TRBV30 and J is TRBJ1-5; TRBD1 might be the D (5 bases). This CDR3 contains 14 residues. CDR1 and CDR2 from the germline V gene are GTSNPN and SVGIG (reference sequence). The ends were cut back, 5 bases at V and 0 bases at J, with 11 bases in the middle. The CDR3 DNA is TGTGCCTGGGGACATCTAAATAGCAATCAGCCCCAGCATTTT. It codes for CAWGHLNSNQPQHF.

The chain is built from TRBV28 and TRBJ2-7, with 9 bases fitting TRBD1. This CDR3 contains 15 residues. The V gene's germline CDR1 is MDHEN and CDR2 SYDVKM. With V trimmed by 5 bases and J by 7 bases, 12 bases remained unmatched. The CDR3 sequence is CASSTRTGDRYEQYF. The CDR3, as DNA: TGTGCCAGCAGTACCAGGACAGGGGATAGGTATGAGCAGTACTTC.

The chain carries TRBV5-1 and TRBJ2-5, with 7 positions matching TRBD2. CDR1 and CDR2 from the germline V gene are SGHRS and YFSETQ. V was clipped by 0 bases and J by 5 bases; unmatched bases: 4. The CDR3 loop spans 14 amino acids. CDR3 loop: CASSLGQGGETQYF. The DNA for the CDR3 is TGCGCCAGCAGCTTGGGCCAGGGAGGGGAGACCCAGTACTTC.